The clone carrying this TCR beta chain appeared once. Its target is not known. The data belong to a study of metastatic and nonmetastatic thyroid tumors. Background on the study: Where malignant and benign thyroid patients were concerned, repertoires were compared across blood and tumor or nodule tissue. Study outcomes and limitations: In both blood and tumor samples, TCR beta diversity was reported significantly higher for malignant than benign nodules.

Per the study methods: A papillary thyroid cancer distant-metastasis classifier was built from CDR3 differences across clinicopathological groups. Via MiXCR, TCRdb re-called the PCR reads. The V and J calls come from TCRdb's annotation, not from the publication. The sample yields around 50,000 clones, just under 30% seen once. Thyroid surgery took place with no prior treatment in any patient. The V and J ends lost 9 bases and 6 bases respectively, with 10 bases between them. Germline V gene lookup returns CDR1 SGHAT and CDR2 FQNNGV. The CDR3 loop spans 11 amino acids. Sequencing was performed on blood. The chain uses TRBV11-2 and TRBJ2-3; D is unresolved. The sequence derives from a female donor with papillary thyroid cancer or a benign thyroid nodule (not recorded which). Some clones in this sample may be carry-over from other donors' samples. Written as DNA, the CDR3 is TGTGCCAGTCAGGTAACCGATACGCAGTATTTT. It specifies CASQVTDTQYF.